This T cell receptor (beta chain) was obtained from a study of T cells after yellow fever vaccination. TCRdb ran MiXCR on the 5' RACE reads and lists one entry per CDR3 protein. The sample holds approximately 74,000 distinct CDR3 sequences, 5.5% to 7.5% seen once. Per germline, CDR1 SGHDT and CDR2 YYEEEE. The CDR3 is 14 amino acids. After removal of 1 base from V and 8 bases from J, the junction contained 7 bases not matched to a gene. The sequence was collected from a man in his late teens or twenties who received the YFV17D yellow fever vaccine. This chain connects TRBV5-6 to TRBJ1-2; TRBD1 matches 8 bases. This material consisted of CD4+ T cells sorted from PBMCs, taken roughly 15 days after the first yellow fever vaccination. The CDR3 spells CASSLRDRNSGYTF. The CDR3 DNA reads TGTGCCAGCAGCTTGCGGGACAGGAATTCGGGCTACACCTTC.